Sequencing of this TCR beta chain was carried out in a study of blood T cell repertoires in COVID-19. Overall study context: COVID-19 samples from acute and convalescent phases originated in the United States, Italy and Spain.

This CDR3 has 15 residues. The ends were cut back, 2 bases at V and 3 bases at J, with 15 bases in the middle. The germline V gene encodes CDR1 SGHRS and CDR2 YFSETQ. Authors' data handling: Cell counts per sample came from amplifying reference gene primers. Some clones are missing from TCRdb's copy, which holds only in-frame ones; the method was immunoSEQ multiplex PCR. V, J and clone size were drawn from that table, and D and trimming were deduced from the DNA. The sample lists tens of thousands of clones, 70% to 90% occurring once. Input material: peripheral blood. This rearrangement joins TRBV5-1 to TRBJ2-7; weak D call: TRBD1 (7 bases). This clonotype was sampled from a human donor in a cohort sampled during active COVID-19. The CDR3 region is CASSLGGGGNYEQYF. CDR3 DNA sequence: TGCGCCAGCAGCTTAGGAGGGGGCGGTAACTACGAGCAGTACTTC.